The clone carrying this TCR beta chain has just one count. What it binds is unknown. The junction differs from germline at one of its ends, possibly a read error. The record originates from a study of CD8+CD57+ T cells in acquired aplastic anemia. The overall study: Each DNA sample taken from sorted CD4+ and CD8+ cells came to approximately 3.2 ug on average. Whole-study results and caveats: Levels of CD8+ Simpson's diversity were not significantly distinct in patients versus controls.

Patients chosen for sequencing had shown CD8+CD57+ cell expansion by flow cytometry. Severe acquired aplastic anemia was present in all patients. Patients had received no therapy at the time of blood sampling. The CDR3 is made up of 15 amino acids. Looked up from germline, CDR1 is LNHDA and CDR2 is SQIVND (reference sequence). The template for TCR beta VDJ and CDR3 sequence profiling was genomic DNA. Each CDR3 protein is one row after TCRdb ran MiXCR on the reads. The sample lists 160,000 or so distinct CDR3 sequences; around 43% were seen once. Input material: sorted CD4+, CD8+, or CD8+CD57+ T cells (not recorded which) from PBMCs. The receptor was derived from a human donor with aplastic anemia. The chain has TRBV19 and TRBJ2-7, with 8 bases fitting TRBD1. The CDR3 nucleotides read TGCGCCAGCAGCCACAGGGGGGCAGGGCTCTACGAGCAGTACTTC. Protein sequence: CASSHRGAGLYEQYF.